Listed below are T cell receptor beta chains from one sample, sequenced in a study of early T cells in non-severe SARS-CoV-2 infection. TCRdb fed the 5' RACE reads into MiXCR, producing one record per CDR3 protein. The sample holds 29,000 or so distinct CDR3 sequences, more than 4.5% seen once. Source material: whole blood. Every receptor here comes from an adult who was a healthcare worker with PCR-confirmed SARS-CoV-2 infection or an uninfected control (not recorded which). Each CDR3 is given with its conserved first and last residue.

v_call	j_call	cdr3_aa
TRBV6-2/TRBV6-3	TRBJ1-6	CASSATSLSPLHF
TRBV6-5	TRBJ1-2	CASSAGGYYGYTF
TRBV7-8	TRBJ2-2	CASSSRLAGENTGELFF
TRBV21-1	TRBJ1-4	CASSPPPELTNEKLFF
TRBV6-1	TRBJ2-7	CASTADRVRHEQYF
TRBV2	TRBJ1-1	CASRRRVDTEAFF
TRBV19	TRBJ1-1	CASTGTDMNTEAFF
TRBV7-2	TRBJ2-4	CASSLTSGSGTKNIQYF
TRBV18	TRBJ2-1	CASSPILAGGLSEQFF
TRBV11-2	TRBJ2-6	CASSPLADRAFEANVLTF
TRBV7-2	TRBJ2-2	CASRLDRGTGELFF
TRBV7-9	TRBJ2-7	CASSGYDRGRLSYEQYF